One sample yielded the 10 T cell receptor beta chains listed below, sequenced in a study of blood T cell repertoires in COVID-19. Using immunoSEQ multiplex PCR, the repertoire was profiled, and TCRdb retains in-frame clones only, with some absent. Found here are 150,000 to 200,000 clones, 86% of them singletons; the top ten hold roughly 0.99%. The specimen was peripheral blood. Receptor source: a young man with acute or convalescent COVID-19.

The chain is built from TRBV4-1 and TRBJ2-2, with a possible D match to TRBD1 (6 bases). This CDR3 has 16 residues. The germline V gene encodes CDR1 MGHRA and CDR2 YSYEKL. The germline V and J ends were trimmed by 0 bases and 5 bases, with 13 bases remaining between them. CDR3 DNA: TGCGCCAGCAGCCAAGAGAAATCAGGGGCTACCGGGGAGCTGTTTTTT. Translation gives CASSQEKSGATGELFF.

This chain uses TRBV18 with TRBJ1-5; 8 bases line up with TRBD1. The V segment lost 8 bases and the J segment 1 base; nucleotides outside the gene matches: 7. CDR3 length equals 15 residues. Germline V gene lookup returns CDR1 KGHSH and CDR2 LQKENI. CDR3: CASTGQGGSNQPQHF. The CDR3 DNA reads as TGTGCCAGCACAGGACAGGGTGGGAGCAATCAGCCCCAGCATTTT.

V and J are TRBV3-1 (or the pseudogene TRBV3-2) and TRBJ1-2, with 9 bases matching TRBD1. Germline V CDR1 and CDR2: LGHDT, YNNKEL (reference sequence). After removal of 5 bases from V and 4 bases from J, the junction contained 5 bases not matched to a gene. This CDR3 spans 14 amino acids. The CDR3: CASSIGTGSYGYTF. CDR3 DNA: TGTGCCAGCAGCATCGGGACAGGGAGCTATGGCTACACCTTC.

This clone has just one count. This sequence joins TRBV30 and TRBJ1-3; the D gene is possibly TRBD1 (6 bases). The CDR3 length is 17 residues. The V gene's germline CDR1 is GTSNPN and CDR2 SVGIG (reference sequence). V was clipped by 0 bases and J by 4 bases, with 19 bases between them. In nucleotides, the CDR3 is TGTGCCTGGAGTGTCCTCACCACAGGGCAATCAGGAAACACCATATATTTT. It translates to CAWSVLTTGQSGNTIYF.

J is TRBJ2-2 and V is TRBV5-1; 7 nucleotides line up with TRBD1. The CDR3 extends over 18 amino acids. The V gene's germline CDR1 is SGHRS and CDR2 YFSETQ. J gave up 0 bases and V 5 bases, and 13 bases lay outside the gene matches. The CDR3 reads CASRATSQGQANTGELFF. CDR3 bases: TGCGCCAGCAGGGCCACATCACAGGGGCAGGCGAACACCGGGGAGCTGTTTTTT.

V usage is TRBV10-3 and J usage is TRBJ1-6; weak D call: TRBD1 (5 bases). The CDR3 consists of 12 residues. Trimming removed 0 bases at V and 13 bases at J, with 7 bases between. Germline V CDR1 and CDR2: ENHRY, SYGVKD. Here the CDR3 reads CAISESKGPLHF. The CDR3 DNA reads as TGTGCCATCAGTGAGTCGAAGGGGCCCCTCCACTTT.

This clone was seen just once. The genes are TRBV6-1 and TRBJ1-5, with D hard to call. Trimming removed 0 bases at V and 5 bases at J, with 11 bases between. Germline-derived CDR1 and CDR2 are MNHNS and SASEGT. CDR3 length equals 15 residues. CDR3 DNA: TGTGCCAGCAGTGAAGCGCTTGAGGTCCATCAGCCCCAGCATTTT. Amino acid sequence: CASSEALEVHQPQHF.

The rearrangement links TRBV5-1 to TRBJ2-1, with 7 positions matching TRBD1. The trim removed 7 bases at V and 1 base at J, leaving 2 bases unmatched. The CDR3 has 13 residues. The germline CDR1 and CDR2 sequences are SGHRS and YFSETQ. CDR3 nucleotides: TGCGCCAGCCGGGACAGTTCCTACAATGAGCAGTTCTTC. Protein product: CASRDSSYNEQFF.

The CDR3 loop is CASSTPMEGVTGELFF. CDR3 bases: TGTGCCAGCAGTACTCCGATGGAGGGAGTTACCGGGGAGCTGTTTTTT. V usage is TRBV27 and J usage is TRBJ2-2, with TRBD2 as a possible D gene (6 bases). This CDR3 is 16 amino acids long. V was pared by 5 bases and J by 5 bases, with 18 bases between. Germline V gives CDR1 MNHEY, CDR2 SMNVEV (reference sequence).

This rearrangement joins TRBV18 to TRBJ1-2; no clear D. The CDR3 covers 13 residues. Trimming took 2 bases from V and 1 from J, leaving 5 bases between them. Germline-derived CDR1 and CDR2 are KGHSH and LQKENI. The CDR3 spells CASSPASNYGYTF. CDR3 sequence (DNA): TGTGCCAGCTCACCAGCCAGTAACTATGGCTACACCTTC.